This entry features one TCR beta chain sequence. The data are from a study of blood T cell repertoires in COVID-19. Study context: PBMCs, B-cell-depleted T cells, or T cells provided the cDNA or gDNA that made up the material.

In the original analysis: The authors estimated nucleated cell counts from reference gene primer amplification. Sequenced by immunoSEQ multiplex PCR; TCRdb stores in-frame clones only, minus some. V and J calls and clone size are given by that table; D and trimming were obtained from the DNA. Among around 240,000 clones listed, 70% to 90% were seen once. The CDR3 totals 17 residues. The germline gives CDR1 SNHLY, CDR2 FYNNEI. The V gene lost 5 bases and the J gene lost 4 bases, with 23 bases spanning the gap. The receptor was isolated from a man in his forties or fifties with acute or convalescent COVID-19. Sequencing was carried out using peripheral blood. The chain uses TRBV2 and TRBJ1-2; tentative D call: TRBD1 (6 bases). The CDR3 reads CASSLYYYPDSFYGYTF. CDR3 sequence (DNA): TGTGCCAGCAGTTTATACTATTATCCGGACAGTTTCTATGGCTACACCTTC. Together with reference TRBV2 and TRBJ1-2, the CDR3 gives the full variable domain: EPEVTQTPSHQVTQMGQEVILRCVPISNHLYFYWYRQILGQKVEFLVSFYNNEISEKSEIFDDQFSVERPDGSNFTLKIRSTKLEDSAMYFCASSLYYYPDSFYGYTFGSGTRLTVV.